This TCR beta chain was recorded in a study of blood T cell repertoires in COVID-19. For the study at large: Donors in the United States, Italy and Spain gave samples during acute or convalescent COVID-19. From T cells, B-cell-depleted T cells, or PBMCs came the material, which was cDNA or gDNA.

With 4 bases removed from V and 4 bases from J, the gap between germline ends came to 14 bases. The V gene's germline CDR1 is SGHDT and CDR2 YYEEEE. The CDR3 contains 15 residues. Study processing details: Amplification with reference gene primers provided the estimates of nucleated cell counts. This table comes from immunoSEQ multiplex PCR, and its TCRdb copy is limited to in-frame clones, with some not included. V, J and clone size reflect that table, while D and trimming were determined from the DNA. The table has around 250,000 clones, roughly 85% seen once. This receptor was identified in a man aged 25 to 45 who had recovered from COVID-19. The rearrangement uses TRBV5-6 and TRBJ2-2, with a possible D match to TRBD1 (5 bases). Sequencing input: peripheral blood. The CDR3 nucleotides read TGTGCCAGCAGCGCCGGGCCAGGGTCCACCGGGGAGCTGTTTTTT. Translation gives CASSAGPGSTGELFF.